The rows below give T cell receptor beta chains drawn from one sample of a study of shared clonotypes between healthy human individuals. Here immunoSEQ multiplex PCR was the method, and the copy in TCRdb shows in-frame clones only, minus some. In the table there are around 2.1 million clones, around 95% of which are singletons. The sequenced sample consisted of naive CD4+ T cells sorted from blood. These TCRs come from a man younger than 35 in good health. Each CDR3 is given with its conserved first and last residue. Fields, in order: D gene, clone size, V gene, J gene, CDR3 protein, CDR3 DNA. A D gene is named only where the DNA matches it firmly. Expanded clones get a size class; other rows say once, few or many, or leave the size out.

.	.	TRBV7-7	TRBJ1-4	CASRSDGPFKKKLFF	TGTGCTAGCAGATCGGACGGGCCCTTTAAAAAGAAACTGTTTTTT
.	.	TRBV18	TRBJ1-4	CASSQGRLEKLFF	TGTGCCAGCTCACAGGGTCGCCTTGAAAAACTGTTTTTT
.	.	TRBV29-1	TRBJ2-7	CSVEGHFYEQYF	TGCAGCGTTGAGGGTCACTTCTACGAGCAGTACTTC
.	.	TRBV18	TRBJ2-7	CASSGKDSLYTYEQYF	TGTGCCAGCTCAGGGAAGGACTCATTATATACCTACGAGCAGTACTTC
.	.	TRBV25-1	TRBJ1-6	CATQGISYNSPLHF	TGTGCCACGCAGGGGATTTCCTATAATTCACCCCTCCACTTT
.	.	TRBV29-1	TRBJ2-5	CSVEDDTLGGSRETQYF	TGCAGCGTTGAAGATGATACTTTGGGCGGATCGCGAGAGACCCAGTACTTC
TRBD2	.	TRBV6-5	TRBJ2-3	CASSYSGTSRDTQYF	TGTGCCAGCAGTTACTCTGGGACTAGCAGGGATACGCAGTATTTT
.	.	TRBV28	TRBJ1-2	CASRDSYGYTF	TGTGCCAGCAGGGACAGCTATGGCTACACCTTC
TRBD1	.	TRBV30	TRBJ2-7	CAWSPRQGAGEQYF	TGTGCCTGGAGCCCTCGACAGGGGGCCGGCGAGCAGTACTTC
.	.	TRBV28	TRBJ2-7	CASPPPGSLTHEQYF	TGTGCCAGCCCACCCCCCGGGAGTCTTACCCACGAGCAGTACTTC
.	.	TRBV5-1	TRBJ2-7	CASSLETGEAYEQYF	TGCGCCAGCAGCTTGGAGACGGGAGAGGCCTACGAGCAGTACTTC
TRBD1	.	TRBV7-9	TRBJ1-1	CASSLAGTGVAAFF	TGTGCCAGCAGCTTAGCCGGGACAGGGGTCGCAGCTTTCTTT
.	.	TRBV5-4	TRBJ2-7	CASSLTRGASYEQYF	TGTGCCAGCAGCCTGACCCGGGGGGCGTCCTACGAGCAGTACTTC
TRBD2	.	TRBV29-1	TRBJ2-3	CSVRLAGLNTQYF	TGCAGCGTTCGACTAGCGGGATTAAATACGCAGTATTTT
.	.	TRBV6-1	TRBJ1-2	CASSGRGSSRYGYTF	TGTGCCAGCAGTGGGCGGGGTTCTTCTCGCTATGGCTACACCTTC
.	.	TRBV6-4	TRBJ1-2	CASSDRGAEGYTF	TGTGCCAGCAGTGATAGGGGGGCAGAAGGCTACACCTTC
.	.	TRBV30	TRBJ1-4	CAWSLPGSNEKLFF	TGTGCCTGGAGCCTTCCAGGGTCTAATGAAAAACTGTTTTTT
.	.	TRBV27	TRBJ2-1	CASSRGRGDEQFF	TGTGCCAGCAGCCGAGGACGGGGTGATGAGCAGTTCTTC
.	.	TRBV5-8	TRBJ2-7	CASTRVAYEQYF	TGTGCCAGCACCCGGGTCGCCTACGAGCAGTACTTC
.	once	TRBV9	TRBJ1-5	CASSSRGLLSQPQHF	TGTGCCAGCAGCTCGAGGGGTCTTTTGAGTCAGCCCCAGCATTTT
.	.	TRBV15	TRBJ2-2	CATSRDTSYTGELFF	TGTGCCACCAGCAGAGATACTTCGTACACCGGGGAGCTGTTTTTT
TRBD2	once	TRBV6-5	TRBJ2-7	CASSYGREGEQYF	TGTGCCAGCAGTTACGGGAGGGAAGGCGAGCAGTACTTC
.	.	TRBV10-2	TRBJ1-5	CASKGSLNQPQHF	TGCGCCAGCAAGGGCAGCTTAAATCAGCCCCAGCATTTT
.	once	TRBV29-1	TRBJ2-5	CSPATGETQYF	TGCAGCCCTGCGACGGGCGAGACCCAGTACTTC
.	.	TRBV6-1	TRBJ2-1	CASSEAQGLGYNEQFF	TGTGCCAGCAGTGAGGCACAGGGCCTCGGGTACAATGAGCAGTTCTTC
TRBD1	once	TRBV5-6	TRBJ2-3	CASSPTGPLLTDTQYF	TGTGCCAGCAGCCCGACAGGGCCACTCCTCACAGATACGCAGTATTTT
.	.	TRBV7-9	TRBJ2-2	CASSASTGELFF	TGTGCCAGCAGCGCGAGCACCGGGGAGCTGTTTTTT
.	.	TRBV6-5	TRBJ1-5	CASSSGAFNQPQHF	TGTGCCAGCAGTTCAGGAGCCTTCAATCAGCCCCAGCATTTT
TRBD1	few	TRBV4-3	TRBJ2-2	CASSQERGQGYTGELFF	TGCGCCAGCAGCCAAGAAAGGGGACAGGGGTACACCGGGGAGCTGTTTTTT
TRBD2	.	TRBV4-2	TRBJ2-3	CASTFWAGGTPSGNTQYF	TGTGCCAGCACCTTCTGGGCGGGGGGGACACCCTCAGGTAATACGCAGTATTTT
TRBD1	.	TRBV6-1	TRBJ1-2	CASVGQGTGGYTF	TGTGCCAGCGTGGGACAGGGTACCGGTGGCTACACCTTC
.	.	TRBV7-2	TRBJ2-7	CASSFNSLASYEQYF	TGTGCCAGCAGCTTTAATTCCTTAGCCTCCTACGAGCAGTACTTC